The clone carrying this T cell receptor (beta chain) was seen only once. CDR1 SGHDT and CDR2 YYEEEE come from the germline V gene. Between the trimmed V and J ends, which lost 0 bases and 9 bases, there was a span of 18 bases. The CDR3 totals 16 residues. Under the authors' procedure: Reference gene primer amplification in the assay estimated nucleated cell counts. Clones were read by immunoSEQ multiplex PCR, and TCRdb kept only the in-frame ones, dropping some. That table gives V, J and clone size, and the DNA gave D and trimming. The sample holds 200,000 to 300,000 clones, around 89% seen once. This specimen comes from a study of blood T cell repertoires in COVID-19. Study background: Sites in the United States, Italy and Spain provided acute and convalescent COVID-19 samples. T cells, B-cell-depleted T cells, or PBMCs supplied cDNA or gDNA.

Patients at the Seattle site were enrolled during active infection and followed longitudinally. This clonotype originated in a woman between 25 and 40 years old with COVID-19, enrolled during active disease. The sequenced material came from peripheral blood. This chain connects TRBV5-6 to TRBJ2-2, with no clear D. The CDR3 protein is CASSLALTQEARELFF. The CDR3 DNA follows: TGTGCCAGCAGCTTGGCCCTCACCCAGGAAGCTAGGGAGCTGTTTTTT.